Below are 6 T cell receptor beta chains sequenced from a single sample in a study of CD4 T cells in relation to SARS-CoV-2 and coronaviruses. The data were produced by immunoSEQ multiplex PCR, yet TCRdb's version contains in-frame clones alone and is incomplete. The sample contains 35,000 to 50,000 clones, around 80% of which appear only once. Their recognized antigens are unknown. Sequencing was performed on naive CD4+ T cells from PBMCs, cultured in vitro. Indicated subset: naive CD4+ T cells isolated by negative enrichment. Source of these receptors: an adult with COVID-19.

V is TRBV25-1 and J is TRBJ2-5; 8 bases are a match to TRBD2. Per the germline V gene, CDR1 is MGHDK and CDR2 is SYGVNS. V shed 7 bases, J shed 4 bases, and the junction held 11 bases outside the gene matches. The length of the CDR3 is 15 residues. The CDR3 region has the DNA TGTGCCAGCATTCACGACCGGGAGGGCCTAGAGACCCAGTACTTC. Its protein is CASIHDREGLETQYF.

CDR3 region: CASSWDRGNTDTQYF. CDR3 nucleotide sequence: TGTGCCAGCAGCTGGGACAGGGGAAACACAGATACGCAGTATTTT. The V gene is TRBV5-6, the J gene TRBJ2-3; 10 nucleotides match TRBD1. The CDR3 sequence is 15 residues long. Looked up from germline, CDR1 is SGHDT and CDR2 is YYEEEE. The ends lost 3 bases at V and 2 bases at J; junction bases unmatched: 3. Full variable domain (rest looked up from reference TRBV5-6 and TRBJ2-3): DAGVTQSPTHLIKTRGQQVTLRCSPKSGHDTVSWYQQALGQGPQFIFQYYEEEERQRGNFPDRFSGHQFPNYSSELNVNALLLGDSALYLCASSWDRGNTDTQYFGPGTRLTVL.

CDR3 residues: CASSQTSSSYNEQFF. The DNA of the CDR3 is TGTGCCAGCAGTCAGACTTCGAGCTCCTACAATGAGCAGTTCTTC. This chain connects TRBV27 to TRBJ2-1; D not certain. This CDR3 contains 15 residues. V was clipped by 5 bases and J by 0 bases, with 11 bases between them. Looked up from germline, CDR1 is MNHEY and CDR2 is SMNVEV (reference sequence).

V usage is TRBV27 and J usage is TRBJ2-1, with TRBD1 matching over 9 bases. With 0 bases clipped from V and 7 bases from J, the junction kept 7 bases outside the gene matches. Germline lookup yields CDR1 MNHEY and CDR2 SMNVEV (reference sequence). The CDR3 contains 16 residues. CDR3 in amino acids: CASSLSRRTGANEQFF. DNA of the CDR3: TGTGCCAGCAGTTTATCCCGACGGACAGGGGCGAATGAGCAGTTCTTC.

This clone was observed a few times. The CDR3 DNA reads as TGTGCCAGCAGCTTAGCGGGGGCTCGACAGCCCCAGCATTTT. It yields the protein CASSLAGARQPQHF. This sequence joins TRBV7-2 and TRBJ1-5; D perhaps matches TRBD1 (6 bases). This CDR3 spans 14 amino acids. Trimming removed 0 bases from V and 7 bases from J, with 10 bases in between. Germline-derived CDR1 and CDR2 are SGHTA and FQGNSA.

This clone was found a few times. The chain is built from TRBV6-5 and TRBJ1-1; D gene uncertain. The CDR3 loop spans 13 amino acids. Germline V gene sequence: CDR1 MNHEY, CDR2 SVGAGI. Trimming took off 2 bases at V and 1 base at J, with 5 bases between the two ends. This chain's CDR3 is CASSYGPNTEAFF. The CDR3 coding sequence is TGTGCCAGCAGTTACGGCCCGAACACTGAAGCTTTCTTT.